The clone carrying this T cell receptor beta chain was found once. The target antigen is unknown. Time point reported: week 47, end of study. Alongside topical imiquimod, each dose of vaccine comprised 300 ug of mutant IDH1 20-mer peptide. Trimming shortened V by 4 bases and J by 4 bases, and 13 bases separated the two germline ends. This CDR3 contains 14 residues. Germline V lookup: CDR1 SGHAT, CDR2 FQNNGV. This sample stems from a study of a mutant IDH1 vaccine in newly diagnosed glioma. Across the study: Vaccines began 4-6 weeks after radiotherapy alone, or with temozolomide cycles.

The data were produced by immunoSEQ multiplex PCR, yet TCRdb's version contains in-frame clones alone and is incomplete. This sample yields tens of thousands of clones, of which around nine tenths are seen a single time; about 2.2% belongs to the top ten. The chain employs TRBV11-2 and TRBJ1-1; no clear D gene. This TCR was recovered from a man aged 40-50 years with glioma. Sequenced here: PBMCs, sampled from a glioma patient whose treatment included an IDH1 peptide vaccine. CDR3 sequence: CASSSVYWGTEAFF. DNA of the CDR3: TGTGCCAGCAGCTCCGTGTACTGGGGCACTGAAGCTTTCTTT.